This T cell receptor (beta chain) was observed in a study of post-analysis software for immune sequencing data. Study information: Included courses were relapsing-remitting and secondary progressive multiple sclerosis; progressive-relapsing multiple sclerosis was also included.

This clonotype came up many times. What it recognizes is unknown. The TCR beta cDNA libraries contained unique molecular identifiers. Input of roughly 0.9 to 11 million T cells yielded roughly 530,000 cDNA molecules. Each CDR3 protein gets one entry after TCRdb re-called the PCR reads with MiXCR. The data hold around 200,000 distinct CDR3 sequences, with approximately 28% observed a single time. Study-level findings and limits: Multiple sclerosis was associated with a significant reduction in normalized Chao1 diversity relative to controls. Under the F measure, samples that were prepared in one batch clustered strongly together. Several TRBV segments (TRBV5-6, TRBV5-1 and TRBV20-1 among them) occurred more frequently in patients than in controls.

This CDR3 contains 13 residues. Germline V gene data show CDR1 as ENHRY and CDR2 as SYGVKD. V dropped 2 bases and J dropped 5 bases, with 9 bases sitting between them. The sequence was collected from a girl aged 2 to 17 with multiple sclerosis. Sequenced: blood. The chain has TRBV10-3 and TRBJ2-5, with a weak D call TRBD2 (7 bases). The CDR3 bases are TGTGCCATCAGTGAGGCGGGGGCGGAGACCCAGTACTTC. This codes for CAISEAGAETQYF.